The 18 T cell receptor beta chains presented below share a single source sample, sequenced in a study of blood T cell repertoires in COVID-19. Profiling relied on immunoSEQ multiplex PCR, and the TCRdb table lists in-frame clones only, not all of them. This sample has 110,000 or so clones, with 65% to 80% found just once. Sequenced: peripheral blood. These receptors were taken from a man in his forties or fifties with acute or convalescent COVID-19.

In this sample, this clone turned up a few times. This chain links TRBV29-1 with TRBJ1-1; D perhaps matches TRBD1 (5 bases). There are 13 residues in the CDR3. Germline CDR1 is SQVTM and CDR2 is ANQGSEA. V shed 4 bases and J shed 3 bases, with 12 bases lying between them. The CDR3 sequence is CSVGQGGDTEAFF. The CDR3 region has the DNA TGCAGCGTTGGCCAGGGAGGAGACACTGAAGCTTTCTTT.

The chain carries TRBV10-3 and TRBJ2-3; D gene unclear. CDR3 length: 12 residues. Germline V CDR1 and CDR2: ENHRY, SYGVKD. The V gene lost 7 bases and the J gene lost 1 base, with 6 bases spanning the gap. CDR3 in amino acids: CAITGGTDTQYF. CDR3 sequence (DNA): TGTGCCATCACCGGAGGCACAGATACGCAGTATTTT.

Here the CDR3 DNA reads TGCAGTGCGAGTCTAGCGGAGAACAATGAGCAGTTCTTC. Protein product: CSASLAENNEQFF. The V gene is TRBV20-1, the J gene TRBJ2-1; 7 bases line up with TRBD2. Germline V gene lookup returns CDR1 DFQATT and CDR2 SNEGSKA (reference sequence). The junction had 7 bases not matched to a gene; V was cut back by 6 bases and J by 5 bases. This CDR3 has 13 residues.

The chain couples TRBV7-9 to TRBJ2-4; 9 bases agree with TRBD1. J was trimmed by 7 bases and V by 0 bases; bases with no gene match: 10. The CDR3 covers 17 residues. Germline V CDR1 and CDR2: SEHNR, FQNEAQ (reference sequence). The CDR3 bases are TGTGCCAGCAGCTTAGCGGGGACAGGGTCCCTTCTGAACATTCAGTACTTC. Translated: CASSLAGTGSLLNIQYF.

This chain joins TRBV10-1 and TRBJ2-5; D possibly corresponds to TRBD1 (6 bases). The V gene lost 4 bases and the J gene lost 1 base, with 16 bases spanning the gap. This CDR3 spans 16 amino acids. Germline CDR1 is WNHNN and CDR2 is SYGVQD (reference sequence). The CDR3 DNA is TGCGCCAGCAGTGCTTCGACAGGCCCTACCCAAGAGACCCAGTACTTC. Protein product: CASSASTGPTQETQYF.

The rearrangement joins TRBV10-3 to TRBJ2-7; a possible D gene is TRBD2 (6 bases). The CDR3 covers 16 residues. With 4 bases removed from V and 3 bases from J, the gap between germline ends came to 19 bases. Per the germline V gene, CDR1 is ENHRY and CDR2 is SYGVKD. This chain's CDR3 is CAISGVSPGRYYEQYF. The CDR3 coding sequence is TGTGCCATCAGTGGGGTAAGCCCAGGGAGGTACTACGAGCAGTACTTC.

This clone occurred once. The chain has TRBV9 and TRBJ2-5, with 13 positions matching TRBD2. Losses at the gene ends were 2 bases for V and 1 base for J; bases not matched to a gene: 5. This CDR3 spans 17 amino acids. CDR1 is SGDLS and CDR2 is YYNGEE in the germline V gene. The CDR3 loop reads CASSVSGLAGFQETQYF. The CDR3 DNA is TGTGCCAGCAGCGTTTCGGGACTAGCGGGGTTCCAAGAGACCCAGTACTTC.

This chain connects TRBV12-5 to TRBJ2-2; 7 bases line up with TRBD1. The V and J ends lost 6 bases and 8 bases, in that order; junction bases with no gene match: 6. Germline-derived CDR1 and CDR2 are LGHNT and FRNRAP. There are 13 residues in the CDR3. For the CDR3, the DNA is TGTGCTAGTGGCCGCGACAGGGAAGGGGAGCTGTTTTTT. Encoded protein: CASGRDREGELFF.

V and J are TRBV19 and TRBJ2-7; 7 bases fit TRBD2. This CDR3 has 15 amino acids. Germline V CDR1 and CDR2: LNHDA, SQIVND (reference sequence). The ends lost 2 bases at V and 5 bases at J; junction bases unmatched: 9. As DNA, the CDR3 is TGTGCCAGTAGTATAACCGTCCGGGAGGTGCACGAGCAGTACTTC. It translates to CASSITVREVHEQYF.

The chain has TRBV29-1 and TRBJ2-7; 12 nucleotides line up with TRBD1. This CDR3 is 15 amino acids long. The ends lost 6 bases at V and 6 bases at J; junction bases unmatched: 12. CDR1 SQVTM and CDR2 ANQGSEA come from the germline V gene. CDR3 protein: CSVDYPGQGAREQYF. The CDR3 DNA sequence: TGCAGCGTCGACTATCCGGGACAGGGGGCCCGCGAGCAGTACTTC.

The rearrangement uses TRBV19 and TRBJ1-2, with 9 bases lining up with TRBD1. This CDR3 has 15 amino acids. Germline V lookup: CDR1 LNHDA, CDR2 SQIVND (reference sequence). With 4 bases clipped from V and 6 bases from J, the junction kept 9 bases outside the gene matches. CDR3 loop: CASSKSPQGANGYTF. CDR3 nucleotide sequence: TGTGCCAGTAGTAAGTCACCACAGGGGGCAAATGGCTACACCTTC.

The rearrangement joins TRBV2 to TRBJ2-7, with D maybe TRBD1 (6 bases). The V gene lost 0 bases and the J gene lost 6 bases, with 12 bases spanning the gap. CDR3 length: 14 amino acids. Per the germline V gene, CDR1 is SNHLY and CDR2 is FYNNEI. Written as DNA, the CDR3 is TGTGCCAGCAGTGAAGCTAACAGGGTAGGCGAGCAGTACTTC. As protein: CASSEANRVGEQYF.

J is TRBJ2-7 and V is TRBV19, with a weak D call TRBD2 (6 bases). The CDR3 runs to 13 residues. The germline gives CDR1 LNHDA, CDR2 SQIVND (reference sequence). V dropped 3 bases and J dropped 7 bases, with 13 bases sitting between them. In nucleotides, the CDR3 is TGTGCCAGTAGTATGGCAGCCGCGGGAGAGCAGTACTTC. Amino acids: CASSMAAAGEQYF.

V usage is TRBV11-2 and J usage is TRBJ1-1; TRBD1 is a possible D gene (5 bases). V was trimmed by 6 bases and J by 0 bases, leaving 11 bases between them. The CDR3 spans 14 residues. CDR1 and CDR2 (germline): SGHAT, FQNNGV. The CDR3 region is CASSPGTVNTEAFF. In DNA, the CDR3 is TGTGCCAGCAGTCCAGGGACTGTGAACACTGAAGCTTTCTTT. Full variable domain (missing parts from reference TRBV11-2 and TRBJ1-1): EAGVAQSPRYKIIEKRQSVAFWCNPISGHATLYWYQQILGQGPKLLIQFQNNGVVDDSQLPKDRFSAERLKGVDSTLKIQPAKLEDSAVYLCASSPGTVNTEAFFGQGTRLTVV.

This clone turned up a few times. V usage is TRBV5-1 and J usage is TRBJ1-1, with a weak D call TRBD1 (5 bases). The germline V gene encodes CDR1 SGHRS and CDR2 YFSETQ. V dropped 1 base and J dropped 7 bases, with 8 bases sitting between them. The CDR3 loop spans 12 amino acids. CDR3 amino acids: CASSLQGNEAFF. The CDR3 nucleotides are TGCGCCAGCAGCTTGCAGGGTAATGAAGCTTTCTTT.

The chain links TRBV6-5 to TRBJ1-3; perhaps TRBD1 as D (6 bases). Germline CDR1 MNHEY, CDR2 SVGAGI. The CDR3 loop spans 15 amino acids. V was pared by 6 bases and J by 0 bases, with 12 bases between. CDR3 in DNA: TGTGCCAGCAGGGACAGCCCAAACTCTGGAAACACCATATATTTT. It is translated as CASRDSPNSGNTIYF.

This chain links TRBV15 with TRBJ1-2; no reliable D call. The V gene lost 1 base and the J gene lost 6 bases, with 9 bases spanning the gap. CDR1 LNHNV and CDR2 YYDKDF come from the germline V gene (reference sequence). CDR3 length: 13 amino acids. The CDR3: CATSRGGVNGYTF. CDR3 sequence (DNA): TGTGCCACCAGCAGAGGGGGAGTCAATGGCTACACCTTC.

The chain employs TRBV4-1 and TRBJ1-1, with D uncertain. In germline, CDR1 is MGHRA, CDR2 YSYEKL. Deletions cut 3 bases from V and 3 bases from J, with 14 bases between. The CDR3 has 15 amino acids. CDR3 amino acids: CASSHGISRYTEAFF. The DNA for the CDR3 is TGCGCCAGCAGCCACGGCATCAGCAGGTACACTGAAGCTTTCTTT.